A single count supports the clone carrying this T cell receptor beta chain. These data belong to a study of PD-1 blockade in classical Hodgkin lymphoma. Study overall: The study gave patients nivolumab 3 mg/kg intravenously every 2 weeks.

Every patient experienced relapse after autologous stem cell transplantation, and brentuximab vedotin exposure varied. Complete response, partial response or progressive disease constituted the best response categories observed. V was pared by 4 bases and J by 0 bases, with 7 bases between. The CDR3 contains 14 residues. The germline gives CDR1 SNHLY, CDR2 FYNNEI. The method was immunoSEQ multiplex PCR; TCRdb's version includes in-frame clones alone and lacks a portion of them. Here the sample spans approximately 59,000 clones, less than 95% being singletons. The clonotype originates from a human donor with classical Hodgkin lymphoma. The chain is built from TRBV2 and TRBJ2-1; unclear D gene. The specimen was peripheral blood mononuclear cells (PBMCs), collected before the second cycle of nivolumab. The DNA for the CDR3 is TGTGCCAGCAGTGGCACAAGCTCCTACAATGAGCAGTTCTTC. Translated, it gives CASSGTSSYNEQFF.